The clone carrying this T cell receptor beta chain was detected only a few times. As yet, its antigen is unknown. The data were taken from a study of breast tumors, draining lymph nodes, adjacent tissues. TCRdb re-derived calls from the multiplex PCR reads in MiXCR, one entry per CDR3 protein. In the table there are approximately 280,000 distinct CDR3 sequences, roughly 30% of which are singletons. Notes on the study in general: Tumor T cell lymph node origin was a supported hypothesis, not proven.

This CDR3 contains 15 residues. CDR1 and CDR2 (germline): MDHEN, SYDVKM. V lost 6 bases and J lost 8, with 20 bases in between. Samples came from axillary lymph nodes draining the breast cancer. The TCR originated in a female donor with breast cancer. Some clones in this sample may be carry-over from other donors' samples. The rearrangement links TRBV28 to TRBJ1-5; D remains ambiguous. Sequenced sample: axillary lymph node tissue. The CDR3 DNA follows: TGTGCCAGCAGCCGAATTGTGGCGCAGAGTAAGCCCCAGCATTTT. It encodes CASSRIVAQSKPQHF. Full variable domain (rest looked up from reference TRBV28 and TRBJ1-5): DVKVTQSSRYLVKRTGEKVFLECVQDMDHENMFWYRQDPGLGLRLIYFSYDVKMKEKGDIPEGYSVSREKKERFSLILESASTNQTSMYLCASSRIVAQSKPQHFGDGTRLSIL.